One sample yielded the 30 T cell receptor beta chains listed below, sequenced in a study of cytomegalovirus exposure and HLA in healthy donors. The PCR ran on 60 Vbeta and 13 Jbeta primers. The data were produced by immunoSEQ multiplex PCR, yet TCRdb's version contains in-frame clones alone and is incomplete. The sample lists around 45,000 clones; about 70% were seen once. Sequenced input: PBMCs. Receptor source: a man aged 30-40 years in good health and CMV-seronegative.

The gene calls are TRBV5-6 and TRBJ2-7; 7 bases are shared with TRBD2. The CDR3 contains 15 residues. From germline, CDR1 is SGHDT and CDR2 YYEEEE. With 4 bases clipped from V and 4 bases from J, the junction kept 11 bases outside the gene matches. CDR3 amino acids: CASSPTGGSRYEQYF. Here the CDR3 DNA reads TGTGCCAGCAGCCCGACCGGCGGGAGTCGATACGAGCAGTACTTC.

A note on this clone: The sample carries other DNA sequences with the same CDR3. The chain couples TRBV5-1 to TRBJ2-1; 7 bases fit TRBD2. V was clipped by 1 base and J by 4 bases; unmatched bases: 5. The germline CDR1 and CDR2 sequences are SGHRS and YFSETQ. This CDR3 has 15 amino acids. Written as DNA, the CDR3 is TGCGCCAGCAGCTTGAGTAGCGGGCTTTACAATGAGCAGTTCTTC. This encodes CASSLSSGLYNEQFF.

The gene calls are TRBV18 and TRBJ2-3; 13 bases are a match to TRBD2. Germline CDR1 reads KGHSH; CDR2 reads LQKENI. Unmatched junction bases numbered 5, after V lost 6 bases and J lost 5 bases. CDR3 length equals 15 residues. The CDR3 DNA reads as TGTGCCAGCTCCCGTGGACTAGCGGGAGTAGATACGCAGTATTTT. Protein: CASSRGLAGVDTQYF.

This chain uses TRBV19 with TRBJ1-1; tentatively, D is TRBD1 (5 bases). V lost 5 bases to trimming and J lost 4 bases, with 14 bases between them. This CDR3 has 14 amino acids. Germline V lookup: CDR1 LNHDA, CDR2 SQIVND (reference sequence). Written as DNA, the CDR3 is TGTGCCAGTAGTGTAACAGGATTGGCCACTGAAGCTTTCTTT. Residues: CASSVTGLATEAFF.

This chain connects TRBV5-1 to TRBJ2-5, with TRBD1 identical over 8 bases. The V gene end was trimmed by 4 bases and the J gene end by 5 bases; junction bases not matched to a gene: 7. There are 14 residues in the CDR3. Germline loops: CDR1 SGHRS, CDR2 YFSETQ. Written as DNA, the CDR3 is TGCGCCAGCAGCGGGGCAGGGGGCAGGGAGACCCAGTACTTC. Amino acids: CASSGAGGRETQYF.

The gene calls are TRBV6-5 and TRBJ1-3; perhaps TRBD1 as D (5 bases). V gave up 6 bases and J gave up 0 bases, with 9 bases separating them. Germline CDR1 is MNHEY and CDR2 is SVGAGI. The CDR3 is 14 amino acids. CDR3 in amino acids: CASRTTASGNTIYF. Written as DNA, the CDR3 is TGTGCCAGCAGAACGACAGCCTCTGGAAACACCATATATTTT.

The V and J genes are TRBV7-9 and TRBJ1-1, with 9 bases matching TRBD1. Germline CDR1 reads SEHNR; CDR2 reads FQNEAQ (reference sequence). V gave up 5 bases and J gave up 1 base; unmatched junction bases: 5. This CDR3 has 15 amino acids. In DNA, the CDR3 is TGTGCCAGCAGCCCCATACAGGGGGCGAACACTGAAGCTTTCTTT. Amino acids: CASSPIQGANTEAFF.

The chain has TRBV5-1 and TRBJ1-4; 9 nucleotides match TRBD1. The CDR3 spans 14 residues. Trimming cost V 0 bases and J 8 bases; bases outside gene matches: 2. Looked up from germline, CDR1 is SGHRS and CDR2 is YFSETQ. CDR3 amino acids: CASSLDRGQEKLFF. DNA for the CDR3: TGCGCCAGCAGCTTGGACAGGGGGCAGGAAAAACTGTTTTTT. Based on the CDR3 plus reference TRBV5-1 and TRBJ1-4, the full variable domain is KAGVTQTPRYLIKTRGQQVTLSCSPISGHRSVSWYQQTPGQGLQFLFEYFSETQRNKGNFPGRFSGRQFSNSRSEMNVSTLELGDSALYLCASSLDRGQEKLFFGSGTQLSVL.

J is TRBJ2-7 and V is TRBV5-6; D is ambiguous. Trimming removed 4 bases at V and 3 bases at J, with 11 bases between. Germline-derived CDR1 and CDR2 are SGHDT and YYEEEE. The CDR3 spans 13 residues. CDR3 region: CASSVQGDYEQYF. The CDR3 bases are TGTGCCAGCAGCGTCCAAGGAGACTACGAGCAGTACTTC.

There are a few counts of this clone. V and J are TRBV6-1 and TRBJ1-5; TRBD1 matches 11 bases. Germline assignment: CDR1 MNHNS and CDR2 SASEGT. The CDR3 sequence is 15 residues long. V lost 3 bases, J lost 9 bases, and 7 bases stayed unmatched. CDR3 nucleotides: TGTGCCAGCAGTGAGGTTCGGACAGGGGGCGGGCCCCAGCATTTT. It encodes CASSEVRTGGGPQHF.

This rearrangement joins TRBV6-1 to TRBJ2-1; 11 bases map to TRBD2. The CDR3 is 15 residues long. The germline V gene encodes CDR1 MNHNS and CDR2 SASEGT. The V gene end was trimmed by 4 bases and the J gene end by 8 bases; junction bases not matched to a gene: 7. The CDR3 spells CASSASSGRRDEQFF. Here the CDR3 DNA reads TGTGCCAGCAGTGCCTCTAGCGGGAGGAGGGATGAGCAGTTCTTC.

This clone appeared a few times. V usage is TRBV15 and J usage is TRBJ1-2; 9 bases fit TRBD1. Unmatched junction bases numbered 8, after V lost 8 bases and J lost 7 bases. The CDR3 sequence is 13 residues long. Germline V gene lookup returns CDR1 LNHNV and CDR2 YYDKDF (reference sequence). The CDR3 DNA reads TGTGCCACCGCCGCACAGGGGGCATCTGGCTACACCTTC. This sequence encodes CATAAQGASGYTF.

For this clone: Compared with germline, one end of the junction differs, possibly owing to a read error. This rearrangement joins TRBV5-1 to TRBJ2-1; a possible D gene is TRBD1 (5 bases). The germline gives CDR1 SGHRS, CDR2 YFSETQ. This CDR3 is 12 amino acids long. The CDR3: CASSPGQGSAVF. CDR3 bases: TGCGCCAGCAGCCCAGGGCAGGGCAGCGCTGTCTTC.

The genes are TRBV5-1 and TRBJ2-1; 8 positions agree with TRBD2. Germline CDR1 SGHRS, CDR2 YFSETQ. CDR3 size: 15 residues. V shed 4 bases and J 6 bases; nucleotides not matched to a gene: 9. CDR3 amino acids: CASSPTAGAFNEQFF. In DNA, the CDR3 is TGCGCCAGCAGCCCCACAGCGGGAGCGTTCAATGAGCAGTTCTTC. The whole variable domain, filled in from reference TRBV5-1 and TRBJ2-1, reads KAGVTQTPRYLIKTRGQQVTLSCSPISGHRSVSWYQQTPGQGLQFLFEYFSETQRNKGNFPGRFSGRQFSNSRSEMNVSTLELGDSALYLCASSPTAGAFNEQFFGPGTRLTVL.

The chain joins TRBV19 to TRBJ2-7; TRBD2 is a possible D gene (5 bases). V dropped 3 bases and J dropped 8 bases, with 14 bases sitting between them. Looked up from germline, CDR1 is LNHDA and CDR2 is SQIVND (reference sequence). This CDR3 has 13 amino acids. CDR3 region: CASSMQRTGKQYF. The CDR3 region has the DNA TGTGCCAGTAGTATGCAGAGGACGGGGAAGCAGTACTTC.

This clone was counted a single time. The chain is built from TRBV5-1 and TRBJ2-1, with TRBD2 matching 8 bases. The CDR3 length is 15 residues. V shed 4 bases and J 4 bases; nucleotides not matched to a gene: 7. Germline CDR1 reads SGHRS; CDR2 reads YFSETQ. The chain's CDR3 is CASSPGLVFYNEQFF. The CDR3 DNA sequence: TGCGCCAGCAGCCCGGGACTAGTCTTTTACAATGAGCAGTTCTTC.

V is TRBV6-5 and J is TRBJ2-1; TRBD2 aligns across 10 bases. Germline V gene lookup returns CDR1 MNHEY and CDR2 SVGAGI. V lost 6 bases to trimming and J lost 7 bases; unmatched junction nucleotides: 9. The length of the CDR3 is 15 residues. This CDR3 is CASSRVLAGENEQFF. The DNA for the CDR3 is TGTGCCAGCAGCAGGGTGCTAGCGGGAGAAAATGAGCAGTTCTTC.

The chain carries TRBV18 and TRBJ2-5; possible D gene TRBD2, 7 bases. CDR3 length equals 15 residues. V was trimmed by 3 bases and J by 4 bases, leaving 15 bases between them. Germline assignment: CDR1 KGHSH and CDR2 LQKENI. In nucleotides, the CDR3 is TGTGCCAGCTCACCTCCTTTGGGGGGGCGAGAGACCCAGTACTTC. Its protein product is CASSPPLGGRETQYF.

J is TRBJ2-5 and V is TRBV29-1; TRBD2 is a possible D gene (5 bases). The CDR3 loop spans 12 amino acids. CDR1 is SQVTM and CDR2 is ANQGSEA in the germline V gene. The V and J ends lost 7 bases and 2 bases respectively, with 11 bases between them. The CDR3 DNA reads TGCAGCGGGTTGTCGGGACAAGAGACCCAGTACTTC. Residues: CSGLSGQETQYF. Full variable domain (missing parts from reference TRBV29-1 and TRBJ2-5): SAVISQKPSRDICQRGTSLTIQCQVDSQVTMMFWYRQQPGQSLTLIATANQGSEATYESGFVIDKFPISRPNLTFSTLTVSNMSPEDSSIYLCSGLSGQETQYFGPGTRLLVL.

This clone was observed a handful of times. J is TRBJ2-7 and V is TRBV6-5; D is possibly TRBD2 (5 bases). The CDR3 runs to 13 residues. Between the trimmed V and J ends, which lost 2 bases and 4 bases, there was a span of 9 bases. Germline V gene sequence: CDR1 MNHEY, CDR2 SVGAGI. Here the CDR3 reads CASSYGRTYEQYF. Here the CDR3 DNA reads TGTGCCAGCAGTTACGGACGGACTTACGAGCAGTACTTC.

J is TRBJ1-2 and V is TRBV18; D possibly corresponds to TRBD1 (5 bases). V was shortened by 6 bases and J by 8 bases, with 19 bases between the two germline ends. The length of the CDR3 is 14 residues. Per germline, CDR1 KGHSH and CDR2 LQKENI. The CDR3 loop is CASSAAQGGLGYTF. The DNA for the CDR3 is TGTGCCAGCTCGGCAGCTCAGGGCGGTTTGGGCTACACCTTC.

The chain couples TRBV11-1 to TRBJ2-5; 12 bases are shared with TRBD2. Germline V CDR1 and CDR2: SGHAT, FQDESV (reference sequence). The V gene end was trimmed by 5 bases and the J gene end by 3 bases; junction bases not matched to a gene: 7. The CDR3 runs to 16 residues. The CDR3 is CASSIPLAGGKETQYF. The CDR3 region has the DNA TGTGCCAGCAGCATCCCTCTAGCGGGGGGGAAAGAGACCCAGTACTTC.

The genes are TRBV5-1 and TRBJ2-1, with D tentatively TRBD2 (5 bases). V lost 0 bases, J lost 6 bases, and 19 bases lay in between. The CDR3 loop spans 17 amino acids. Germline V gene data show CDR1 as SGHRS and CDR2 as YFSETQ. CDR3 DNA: TGCGCCAGCAGCTTGGATTCCCAGCGGTCTTTTAGCAATGAGCAGTTCTTC. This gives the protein CASSLDSQRSFSNEQFF.

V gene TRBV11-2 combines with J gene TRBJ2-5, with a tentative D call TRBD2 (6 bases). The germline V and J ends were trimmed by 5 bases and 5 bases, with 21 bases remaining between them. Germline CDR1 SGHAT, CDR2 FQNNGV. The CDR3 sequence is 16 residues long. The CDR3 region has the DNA TGTGCCAGCAGCCCTACCTCAGGGTTTGGAGGGGAGACCCAGTACTTC. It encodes CASSPTSGFGGETQYF. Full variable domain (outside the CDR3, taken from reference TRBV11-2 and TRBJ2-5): EAGVAQSPRYKIIEKRQSVAFWCNPISGHATLYWYQQILGQGPKLLIQFQNNGVVDDSQLPKDRFSAERLKGVDSTLKIQPAKLEDSAVYLCASSPTSGFGGETQYFGPGTRLLVL.

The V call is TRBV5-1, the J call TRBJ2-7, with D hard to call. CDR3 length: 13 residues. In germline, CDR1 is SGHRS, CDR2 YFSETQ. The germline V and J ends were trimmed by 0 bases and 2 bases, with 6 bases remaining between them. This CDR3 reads CASSLDTAYEQYF. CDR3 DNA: TGCGCCAGCAGCTTGGACACCGCCTACGAGCAGTACTTC.

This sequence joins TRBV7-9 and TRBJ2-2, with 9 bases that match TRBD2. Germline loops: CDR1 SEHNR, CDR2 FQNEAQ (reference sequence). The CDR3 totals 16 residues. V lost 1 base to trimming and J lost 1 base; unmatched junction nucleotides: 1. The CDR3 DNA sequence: TGTGCCAGCAGCTTAGGACTAGCGGAGAACACCGGGGAGCTGTTTTTT. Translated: CASSLGLAENTGELFF.

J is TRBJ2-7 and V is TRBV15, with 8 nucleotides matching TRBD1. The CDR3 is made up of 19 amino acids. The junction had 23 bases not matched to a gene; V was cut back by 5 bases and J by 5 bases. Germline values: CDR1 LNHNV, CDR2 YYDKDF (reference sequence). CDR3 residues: CATSGILRTGRLAFHEQYF. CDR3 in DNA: TGTGCCACCAGCGGAATACTTAGGACAGGGCGTTTAGCTTTTCACGAGCAGTACTTC. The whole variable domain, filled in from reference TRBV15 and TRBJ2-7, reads DAMVIQNPRYQVTQFGKPVTLSCSQTLNHNVMYWYQQKSSQAPKLLFHYYDKDFNNEADTPDNFQSRRPNTSFCFLDIRSPGLGDTAMYLCATSGILRTGRLAFHEQYFGPGTRLTVT.

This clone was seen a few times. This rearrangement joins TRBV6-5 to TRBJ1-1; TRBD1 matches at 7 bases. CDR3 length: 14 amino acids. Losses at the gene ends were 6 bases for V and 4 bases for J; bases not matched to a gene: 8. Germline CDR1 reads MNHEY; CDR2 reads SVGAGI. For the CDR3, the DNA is TGTGCCAGCAGAACCCCAGGGGGAACCACTGAAGCTTTCTTT. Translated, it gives CASRTPGGTTEAFF.

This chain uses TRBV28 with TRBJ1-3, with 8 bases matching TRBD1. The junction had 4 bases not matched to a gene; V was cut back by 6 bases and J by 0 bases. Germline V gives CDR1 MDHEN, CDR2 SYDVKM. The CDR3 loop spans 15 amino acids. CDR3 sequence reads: CASRTGGSSGNTIYF. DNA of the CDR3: TGTGCCAGCAGAACAGGGGGAAGCTCTGGAAACACCATATATTTT.

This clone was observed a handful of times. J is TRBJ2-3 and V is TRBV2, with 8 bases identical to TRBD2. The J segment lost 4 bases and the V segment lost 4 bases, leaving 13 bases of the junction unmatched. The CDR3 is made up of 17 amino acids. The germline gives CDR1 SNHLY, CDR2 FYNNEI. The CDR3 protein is CASSALAGLARPDTQYF. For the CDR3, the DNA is TGTGCCAGCAGTGCCCTAGCCGGACTAGCCCGGCCAGATACGCAGTATTTT.